The 8 T cell receptor beta chains presented below share a single source sample, sequenced in a study of CD8 T cells in ankylosing spondylitis. MiXCR was run by TCRdb on the 5' RACE reads, yielding one entry per CDR3 protein. The profile shows some 800,000 distinct CDR3 sequences, approximately 12% of them singletons. Their cognate antigens are unknown. The study, taken as a whole, reports: A TCR beta motif made of fewer than ten highly homologous variants seemed typical of ankylosing spondylitis blood.

The material sequenced was blood, either unsorted or a sorted T cell fraction (not recorded which). The source of these receptors is a male donor with ankylosing spondylitis.

This clonotype was seen a handful of times. The rearrangement joins TRBV5-1 to TRBJ1-1; D might be TRBD1 (5 bases). V shed 0 bases and J shed 8 bases, with 11 bases lying between them. The germline CDR1 and CDR2 sequences are SGHRS and YFSETQ. The CDR3 contains 13 residues. The CDR3 sequence: CASSLDRRSEAFF. The CDR3 DNA follows: TGCGCCAGCAGCTTGGACAGGAGGTCGGAAGCTTTCTTT.

V gene TRBV20-1 combines with J gene TRBJ2-3; TRBD1 might be the D (6 bases). Germline V gene data show CDR1 as DFQATT and CDR2 as SNEGSKA (reference sequence). V was trimmed by 3 bases and J by 1 base, leaving 11 bases between them. The CDR3 is 14 amino acids. The CDR3 bases are TGCAGTGCTAGGGATTACAGGGGCACAGATACGCAGTATTTT. Translating it yields CSARDYRGTDTQYF.

V usage is TRBV6-2 or TRBV6-3 and J usage is TRBJ1-1; D call uncertain. The ends were cut back, 6 bases at V and 2 bases at J, with 13 bases in the middle. The CDR3 is 14 amino acids. CDR1 MNHEY and CDR2 SVGEGT come from the germline V gene. CDR3 residues: CASSSPYSNTEAFF. The CDR3 DNA sequence: TGTGCCAGCAGCTCCCCTTATTCTAACACTGAAGCTTTCTTT.

J is TRBJ2-7 and V is TRBV29-1, with D perhaps matching TRBD1 (6 bases). Germline V gene sequence: CDR1 SQVTM, CDR2 ANQGSEA. V lost 7 bases and J lost 3, with 13 bases in between. This CDR3 contains 12 residues. The CDR3 protein is CSAGQRYYEQYF. The CDR3 DNA reads as TGCAGCGCAGGACAGCGATACTACGAGCAGTACTTC.

This clonotype was seen a handful of times. V and J are TRBV7-9 and TRBJ2-7, with 7 bases lining up with TRBD2. V dropped 4 bases and J dropped 2; count of bases not matched to a gene: 8. From germline, CDR1 is SEHNR and CDR2 FQNEAQ (reference sequence). The CDR3 is made up of 15 amino acids. The CDR3 nucleotides are TGTGCCAGCAGCTCGGATAGCGGGCTCCCCTACGAGCAGTACTTC. This encodes CASSSDSGLPYEQYF.

The DNA for the CDR3 is TGCGCCAGCAGCTTGGCCGCGACACCCTCCTACGAGCAGTACTTC. Translated: CASSLAATPSYEQYF. The chain is built from TRBV5-1 and TRBJ2-7, with unresolved D. CDR3 length equals 15 residues. The V end lost 0 bases, the J end lost 0 bases, and 10 bases lay between the germline ends. Per germline, CDR1 SGHRS and CDR2 YFSETQ.

The table lists this clonotype with a few counts. The gene calls are TRBV29-1 and TRBJ1-1; no reliable D call. Germline CDR1 reads SQVTM; CDR2 reads ANQGSEA. CDR3 size: 12 residues. Deletions cut 4 bases from V and 0 bases from J, with 6 bases between. CDR3 DNA sequence: TGCAGCGTTGCCAACATGAACACTGAAGCTTTCTTT. Its translation is CSVANMNTEAFF.

The V call is TRBV20-1, the J call TRBJ2-1; 10 positions agree with TRBD2. This CDR3 comprises 16 residues. Germline values: CDR1 DFQATT, CDR2 SNEGSKA (reference sequence). V gave up 2 bases and J gave up 4 bases; unmatched junction bases: 8. Here the CDR3 DNA reads TGCAGTGCTAGACGATTAGCGGGAGGAGATTACAATGAGCAGTTCTTC. It encodes CSARRLAGGDYNEQFF.